Following are 14 T cell receptor beta chains from one sample sequenced in a study of cytomegalovirus exposure and HLA in healthy donors. It was with 60 Vbeta and 13 Jbeta primers that the PCR ran. The assay was immunoSEQ multiplex PCR, and TCRdb's table has in-frame clones only and misses some. The sample lists around 190,000 clones, 85% occurring once. Sequenced input: PBMCs. All receptors come from a woman between 45 and 60 years old in good health and CMV-seronegative.

The genes are TRBV19 and TRBJ2-4; TRBD1 aligns across 10 bases. With V trimmed by 8 bases and J by 15 bases, 7 bases remained unmatched. The germline V gene has CDR1 LNHDA and CDR2 SQIVND (reference sequence). The CDR3 length is 11 residues. The CDR3 protein is CASRGTGVAYF. The CDR3 DNA sequence: TGTGCCAGTCGAGGGACAGGGGTTGCGTACTTC.

The chain carries TRBV28 and TRBJ1-2; 9 bases are a match to TRBD1. Germline V gene sequence: CDR1 MDHEN, CDR2 SYDVKM. The junction had 16 bases not matched to a gene; V was cut back by 11 bases and J by 3 bases. The CDR3 consists of 16 residues. CDR3 sequence reads: CASARVTGGADYGYTF. DNA for the CDR3: TGTGCCTCAGCACGGGTCACAGGGGGCGCGGACTATGGCTACACCTTC.

CDR3 coding DNA: TGTGCCAGCAGCTTGGACGGGATGAATCAGCCCCAGCATTTT. Its protein product is CASSLDGMNQPQHF. The J gene is TRBJ1-5, the V gene TRBV5-8; D not resolved. Per germline, CDR1 SGHTS and CDR2 YDEGEE. V dropped 0 bases and J dropped 4 bases, with 8 bases sitting between them. CDR3 length equals 14 residues.

The chain joins TRBV19 to TRBJ2-7; 10 positions agree with TRBD1. The J segment lost 4 bases and the V segment lost 5 bases, leaving 2 bases of the junction unmatched. Germline V gene data show CDR1 as LNHDA and CDR2 as SQIVND (reference sequence). The CDR3 extends over 13 amino acids. The CDR3: CASSSGQGYEQYF. The DNA for the CDR3 is TGTGCCAGTAGTTCGGGACAGGGGTACGAGCAGTACTTC.

This clone occurred a few times. CDR3 in amino acids: CASSETGALNTEAFF. The CDR3, as DNA: TGTGCCAGCAGCGAGACAGGGGCCTTGAACACTGAAGCTTTCTTT. The V and J genes are TRBV6-6 and TRBJ1-1, with 8 bases that match TRBD1. V shed 6 bases and J 0 bases; nucleotides not matched to a gene: 6. The CDR3 spans 15 residues. The V gene's germline CDR1 is MNHNY and CDR2 SVGAGI (reference sequence).

This clone has just a few counts. The chain links TRBV9 to TRBJ2-1; 10 bases line up with TRBD2. The germline V gene has CDR1 SGDLS and CDR2 YYNGEE. The CDR3 runs 15 residues. Trimming removed 3 bases from V and 8 bases from J; junction bases left unmatched: 8. CDR3 loop: CASSASGSYGDEQFF. The CDR3 coding sequence is TGTGCCAGCAGCGCTAGCGGGAGTTACGGGGATGAGCAGTTCTTC.

Of note for this clone: An end of the junction does not agree with germline; a read error may underlie this. This chain joins TRBV7-8 and TRBJ2-2, with 9 bases fitting TRBD1. Germline CDR1 reads SGHVS; CDR2 reads FQNEAQ. The CDR3 sequence is 15 residues long. The CDR3 nucleotides read TGTGCCAGCAGCTCACAGGGGGCGAAAACCGGGGAGCTGTTTTTT. Its protein is CASSSQGAKTGELFF.

The chain has TRBV2 and TRBJ1-4; D gene unclear. CDR1 and CDR2 (germline): SNHLY, FYNNEI. This CDR3 is built from 15 residues. Trimming took 4 bases from V and 3 from J, leaving 12 bases between them. The CDR3 protein is CASSGRRRANEKLFF. Here the CDR3 DNA reads TGTGCCAGCAGTGGCCGCAGGCGGGCTAATGAAAAACTGTTTTTT.

The V and J genes are TRBV6-1 and TRBJ2-7; 9 bases match TRBD2. Germline CDR1 and CDR2: MNHNS and SASEGT. The CDR3 extends over 15 amino acids. The J segment lost 3 bases and the V segment lost 5 bases, leaving 8 bases of the junction unmatched. The CDR3, as DNA: TGTGCCAGCAGTACAAGGACTAGCGTGAACTACGAGCAGTACTTC. Protein: CASSTRTSVNYEQYF.

This chain connects TRBV27 to TRBJ2-1, with D possibly being TRBD1 (6 bases). V was clipped by 3 bases and J by 6 bases, with 12 bases between them. The CDR3 consists of 14 residues. The germline CDR1 and CDR2 sequences are MNHEY and SMNVEV (reference sequence). Written as DNA, the CDR3 is TGTGCCAGCAGTTTCTACAGGGATGGCAATGAGCAGTTCTTC. It specifies CASSFYRDGNEQFF.

The chain carries TRBV7-9 and TRBJ2-1; tentatively, D is TRBD1 (5 bases). The CDR3 covers 13 residues. Germline assignment: CDR1 SEHNR and CDR2 FQNEAQ (reference sequence). V was clipped by 6 bases and J by 9 bases, with 15 bases between them. CDR3 residues: CASRDTGPGEQFF. For the CDR3, the DNA is TGTGCCAGCAGGGATACAGGACCCGGTGAGCAGTTCTTC. The variable domain in full, completed from reference TRBV7-9 and TRBJ2-1, reads DTGVSQNPRHKITKRGQNVTFRCDPISEHNRLYWYRQTLGQGPEFLTYFQNEAQLEKSRLLSDRFSAERPKGSFSTLEIQRTEQGDSAMYLCASRDTGPGEQFFGPGTRLTVL.

This sequence joins TRBV7-8 and TRBJ1-2; possible D gene TRBD1, 6 bases. The CDR3 loop spans 15 amino acids. Germline V gene data show CDR1 as SGHVS and CDR2 as FQNEAQ. Trimming took 7 bases from V and 4 from J, leaving 19 bases between them. The CDR3 DNA reads TGTGCCAGCACCCCGGTGGGGGCGGGAGTCTATGGCTACACCTTC. This gives the protein CASTPVGAGVYGYTF.

V usage is TRBV18 and J usage is TRBJ2-7; D gene uncertain. Germline V gives CDR1 KGHSH, CDR2 LQKENI. Trimming took off 1 base at V and 5 bases at J, with 6 bases between the two ends. There are 12 residues in the CDR3. CDR3 nucleotide sequence: TGTGCCAGCTCACCACAGAGCCACGAGCAGTACTTC. Residues: CASSPQSHEQYF.

The chain carries TRBV4-3 and TRBJ2-2; 9 positions agree with TRBD2. V trimming: 0 bases; J trimming: 5 bases; junction bases outside the gene matches: 10. The CDR3 is 18 residues long. CDR1 is LGHNA, CDR2 YSLEER, per germline. CDR3 DNA sequence: TGCGCCAGCAGCCAAGATAGTGGCGGGAGGGCCTTGACCGGGGAGCTGTTTTTT. Its protein product is CASSQDSGGRALTGELFF.